The source of this T cell receptor (beta chain) is a study of cytomegalovirus exposure and HLA in healthy donors. Trimming took 4 bases from V and 3 from J; bases not matched to a gene: 3. Germline V gene sequence: CDR1 SGHDT, CDR2 YYEEEE. The CDR3 contains 14 residues. Both 60 Vbeta primers and 13 Jbeta primers went into the PCR. Produced via immunoSEQ multiplex PCR; TCRdb's table is partial and in-frame only. The sample consists of just over 150,000 clones, 70% to 85% of them appearing once. This chain links TRBV5-6 with TRBJ1-1, with 10 bases matching TRBD1. This TCR was sampled from a man between 45 and 60 years old in good health and CMV-seropositive. Source material: PBMCs. The chain's CDR3 is CASSLDRGHTEAFF. For the CDR3, the DNA is TGTGCCAGCAGCCTCGACAGGGGGCACACTGAAGCTTTCTTT.